The T cell receptor beta chain under discussion was sequenced for a study of regulatory T cells in long-lasting Graves disease. Study information: Persistent cases took antithyroid drugs over 5 years and stayed TSH receptor antibody positive.

This clonotype has a single count. What it recognizes is unknown. With a much larger clone just one base away, this may be a read error. The sample's time point: persistent/refractory GD, antithyroid drugs over 5 years with positive TRAb. Researchers made the TCR library from RNA that was extracted from PBMCs. Findings and caveats of the study: TCR diversity in persistent Graves' patients was below that of newly diagnosed ones. TRBV28, TRBJ1-2 and TRBJ2-5 were favored in persistent disease.

In building TCR beta libraries, iRepertoire HTBI primers were used together with Arm-PCR of CDR3 regions. As originally analysed: Analysis of the samples identified around 60 TRBV and around 15 TRBJ segments. MiXCR, applied by TCRdb to the multiplex PCR reads, yields one record per CDR3 protein. TCRdb assigned the V and J calls; the authors' analysis was not used. The sample includes 600,000 to 850,000 distinct CDR3 sequences, around 32% of them seen just once. CDR3 length: 14 residues. J gave up 3 bases and V 10 bases, and 12 bases lay outside the gene matches. Germline lookup yields CDR1 SNHLY and CDR2 FYNNEI.

The TCR was taken from a female donor with Graves disease. Material: peripheral blood mononuclear cells (PBMCs), obtained when the disease was refractory, from a patient treated with antithyroid drugs. The chain employs TRBV2 and TRBJ2-7; TRBD2 matches at 7 bases. This CDR3 is CATLWATSFYEQYF. The CDR3 region has the DNA TGTGCCACCCTTTGGGCGACTAGCTTCTACGAGCAGTACTTC. The full variable domain, its missing parts supplied by reference TRBV2 and TRBJ2-7, is EPEVTQTPSHQVTQMGQEVILRCVPISNHLYFYWYRQILGQKVEFLVSFYNNEISEKSEIFDDQFSVERPDGSNFTLKIRSTKLEDSAMYFCATLWATSFYEQYFGPGTRLTVT.